This T cell receptor (beta chain) was identified during a study of identifying expanded T cells in peripheral blood. The study, taken as a whole, reports: Over approximately two and four weeks, about 15 and 19 clones changed, versus roughly 1.1 between replicates. Clone count variance between roughly 2-week samples rose with total template count.

Sequencing used immunoSEQ multiplex PCR; TCRdb keeps in-frame clones, though not all of them. The table has some 77,000 clones, 88% seen once. This clone has more than one count but fewer than ten. Its antigen is not known. Additional DNA sequences in this sample encode the identical CDR3. During the collection period, no donor immune events like infections were recorded. Trimming shortened V by 1 base and J by 6 bases, and 3 bases separated the two germline ends. This CDR3 has 12 residues. Germline V CDR1 and CDR2: SGHAT, FQNNGV. This TCR came from a person between 18 and 69 years old in good health. The rearrangement links TRBV11-2 to TRBJ2-2; unclear D gene. Sample: blood. DNA for the CDR3: TGTGCCAGCAGCTTAGTCGCCGGGGAGCTGTTTTTT. Translated: CASSLVAGELFF.